The TCR beta chain described here comes from a study of T cell responses to AZD1222 COVID-19 vaccine. This CDR3 has 12 residues. Germline CDR1 MNHEY, CDR2 SVGAGI. V lost 8 bases and J lost 1, with 8 bases in between. Study-wide results and caveats: Along spike, vaccine-associated CD4 TCRs were found throughout, with dominance at 160-218 and 743-854.

Sequencing used immunoSEQ multiplex PCR; TCRdb keeps in-frame clones, though not all of them. In the table there are about 160,000 clones, almost 90% of which are singletons. Remarks on this clone: Antigen specificity is unknown.

Material: peripheral blood, obtained on day 0 of AZD1222 vaccination. The sequence was obtained from an adult in good health. This rearrangement joins TRBV6-5 to TRBJ2-5; a possible D gene is TRBD2 (5 bases). The CDR3 nucleotides read TGTGCCAGCGCCGGGGTCCAAGAGACCCAGTACTTC. Residues: CASAGVQETQYF.